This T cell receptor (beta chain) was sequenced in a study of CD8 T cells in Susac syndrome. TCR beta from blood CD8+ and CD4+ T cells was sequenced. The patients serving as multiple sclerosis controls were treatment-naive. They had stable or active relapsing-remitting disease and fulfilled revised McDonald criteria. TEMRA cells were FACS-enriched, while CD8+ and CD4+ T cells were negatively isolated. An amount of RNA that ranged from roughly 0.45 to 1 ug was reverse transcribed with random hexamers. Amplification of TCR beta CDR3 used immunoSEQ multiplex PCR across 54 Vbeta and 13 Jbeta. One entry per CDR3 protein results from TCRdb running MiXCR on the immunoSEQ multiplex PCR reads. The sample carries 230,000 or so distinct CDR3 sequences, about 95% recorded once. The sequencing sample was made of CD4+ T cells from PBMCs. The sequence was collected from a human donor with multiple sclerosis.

The CDR3 sequence: CSARTSGSGTGELFF. The CDR3, as DNA: TGCAGTGCAAGGACTAGCGGGAGCGGCACCGGGGAGCTGTTTTTT. The chain couples TRBV20-1 to TRBJ2-2, with 13 bases that match TRBD2. V shed 6 bases, J shed 4 bases, and the junction held 5 bases outside the gene matches. Germline CDR1 reads DFQATT; CDR2 reads SNEGSKA (reference sequence). The CDR3 has 15 amino acids.